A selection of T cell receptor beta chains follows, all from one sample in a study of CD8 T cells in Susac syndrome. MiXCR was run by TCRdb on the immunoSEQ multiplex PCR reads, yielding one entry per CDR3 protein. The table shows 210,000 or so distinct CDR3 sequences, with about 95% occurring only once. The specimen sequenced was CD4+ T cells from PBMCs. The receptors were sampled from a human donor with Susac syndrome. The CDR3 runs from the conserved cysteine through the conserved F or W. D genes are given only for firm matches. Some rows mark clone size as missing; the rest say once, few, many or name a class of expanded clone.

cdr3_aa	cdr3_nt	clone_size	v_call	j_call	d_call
CASSPSGARVTDTQYF	TGTGCCAGCAGCCCATCGGGGGCCAGAGTCACAGATACGCAGTATTTT	-	TRBV7-8	TRBJ2-3	-
CASSVGVFGGHEQYF	TGTGCCAGCAGCGTAGGAGTTTTCGGGGGGCACGAGCAGTACTTC	-	TRBV9	TRBJ2-7	-
CASRLRTGPTDTQYF	TGTGCCAGCAGGCTCCGGACAGGGCCCACAGATACGCAGTATTTT	-	TRBV7-8	TRBJ2-3	TRBD1
CASSAGMGYGYTF	TGTGCCAGCAGTGCAGGGATGGGCTATGGCTACACCTTC	-	TRBV25-1	TRBJ1-2	-
CASSLGGEGTEAFF	TGTGCCAGCAGCTTGGGAGGAGAGGGCACTGAAGCTTTCTTT	once	TRBV7-9	TRBJ1-1	-
CSVVGGTEAFF	TGCAGCGTTGTAGGAGGCACTGAAGCTTTCTTT	-	TRBV29-1	TRBJ1-1	-
CASSLRQGNTGELFF	TGTGCCAGCAGCTTGAGGCAGGGGAACACCGGGGAGCTGTTTTTT	few	TRBV5-4	TRBJ2-2	-
CASSVGGTSGGQDTQYF	TGTGCCAGCAGCGTAGGAGGGACTAGCGGGGGGCAGGATACGCAGTATTTT	-	TRBV9	TRBJ2-3	TRBD2
CSGATQIRNEQYF	TGCAGTGGGGCTACACAGATCCGTAACGAGCAGTACTTC	-	TRBV20-1	TRBJ2-7	-
CASSESGRTEAFF	TGTGCCAGCAGTGAGTCGGGCAGGACTGAAGCTTTCTTT	-	TRBV6-4	TRBJ1-1	-
CASSLSPGRGDTQYF	TGTGCCAGCAGCTTATCCCCCGGACGGGGCGATACGCAGTATTTT	-	TRBV7-2	TRBJ2-3	-
CASSQDINQPQHF	TGTGCCAGCAGCCAAGATATCAATCAGCCCCAGCATTTT	-	TRBV9	TRBJ1-5	-
CASSWGLFTDTQYF	TGTGCCAGCAGCTGGGGTCTCTTCACAGATACGCAGTATTTT	-	TRBV11-2	TRBJ2-3	-
CSAWDRAYEQYF	TGCAGTGCTTGGGACAGGGCCTACGAGCAGTACTTC	-	TRBV20-1	TRBJ2-7	TRBD1
CASRLDRGSLGRAFF	TGTGCCAGCAGGCTTGATAGGGGAAGCCTCGGGCGTGCTTTCTTT	-	TRBV7-8	TRBJ1-1	-
CASSRPGVWEQYF	TGCGCCAGCAGCCGCCCCGGGGTGTGGGAGCAGTACTTC	-	TRBV4-1	TRBJ2-7	-
CASSLGATGNQPQHF	TGCGCCAGCAGCTTAGGAGCCACAGGGAATCAGCCCCAGCATTTT	-	TRBV5-1	TRBJ1-5	-
CASSYVLSTYEQYF	TGTGCCAGCAGTTACGTTCTCTCCACCTACGAGCAGTACTTC	-	TRBV6-2/TRBV6-3	TRBJ2-7	-
CASSLSGVIYNEQFF	TGCGCCAGCAGCTTGAGCGGGGTCATATACAATGAGCAGTTCTTC	-	TRBV5-1	TRBJ2-1	TRBD2
CASSLTSTGGAKTQYF	TGTGCCAGCAGCTTAACGAGTACAGGGGGCGCGAAGACCCAGTACTTC	-	TRBV7-3	TRBJ2-5	TRBD1
CAFSGGPNNEQFF	TGTGCCTTTAGCGGGGGGCCTAACAATGAGCAGTTCTTC	once	TRBV30	TRBJ2-1	TRBD2
CATSEPTGNYGYTF	TGTGCCACCAGTGAACCAACAGGGAACTATGGCTACACCTTC	once	TRBV24-1	TRBJ1-2	-
CASSPQSTGEETQYF	TGTGCCAGCTCACCCCAGTCGACAGGAGAAGAGACCCAGTACTTC	-	TRBV18	TRBJ2-5	-
CASSVTTGNTEAFF	TGTGCCAGCAGTGTTACGACGGGGAACACTGAAGCTTTCTTT	-	TRBV25-1	TRBJ1-1	-
CASRNPGHGGVLTF	TGTGCCAGCAGGAACCCGGGACACGGCGGCGTCCTGACTTTC	-	TRBV6-2/TRBV6-3	TRBJ2-6	-
CASSFGMGTEAFF	TGTGCCAGCAGTTTCGGTATGGGAACTGAAGCTTTCTTT	-	TRBV12-3/TRBV12-4	TRBJ1-1	-
CASSSTGTGGLDGELFF	TGTGCCAGCAGTTCAACCGGGACAGGGGGCCTGGACGGGGAGCTGTTTTTT	-	TRBV12-3/TRBV12-4	TRBJ2-2	TRBD1
CSVEEGQEIFRTQYF	TGCAGCGTTGAAGAGGGACAGGAGATCTTTAGGACCCAGTACTTC	-	TRBV29-1	TRBJ2-5	TRBD1
CASSLARGRNIQYF	TGTGCCAGCAGCTTAGCGAGGGGAAGAAACATTCAGTACTTC	once	TRBV7-2	TRBJ2-4	-
CASSRDRGGGVTQYF	TGTGCCAGCAGCCGGGACAGGGGTGGCGGCGTGACCCAGTACTTC	-	TRBV12-3/TRBV12-4	TRBJ2-5	TRBD1
CASSTDSGTRAFF	TGTGCCAGCAGCACAGACTCAGGGACGCGAGCTTTCTTT	-	TRBV28	TRBJ1-1	-
CASSLGLEVDEQYF	TGTGCCAGCAGCTTGGGGCTAGAGGTGGACGAGCAGTACTTC	-	TRBV5-4	TRBJ2-7	-
CASRGGGARRNIQYF	TGTGCCAGCAGGGGCGGGGGGGCTCGAAGAAACATTCAGTACTTC	-	TRBV12-3/TRBV12-4	TRBJ2-4	TRBD2
CASSYSGTGASNQPQHF	TGTGCCAGCAGTTACTCGGGGACAGGGGCGAGCAATCAGCCCCAGCATTTT	once	TRBV6-5	TRBJ1-5	TRBD1
CATSRGQEIHF	TGTGCCACCAGCAGGGGACAGGAAATCCACTTT	few	TRBV15	TRBJ1-6	TRBD1
CASSLGGTGRSGNTIYF	TGTGCCAGCAGCTTGGGAGGGACAGGCCGCTCTGGAAACACCATATATTTT	-	TRBV7-9	TRBJ1-3	TRBD1
CASSAPGLALLGEQFF	TGTGCCAGCAGCGCCCCGGGACTAGCGCTCTTGGGTGAGCAGTTCTTC	-	TRBV28	TRBJ2-1	TRBD2
CASSEPGMNTEAFF	TGTGCCAGCAGTGAACCAGGCATGAACACTGAAGCTTTCTTT	once	TRBV6-1	TRBJ1-1	-
CSARGGGLTNYGYTF	TGCAGTGCTAGAGGGGGAGGGTTAACTAACTATGGCTACACCTTC	-	TRBV20-1	TRBJ1-2	-
CAWSIGGGNIQYF	TGTGCCTGGAGTATAGGGGGGGGAAACATTCAGTACTTC	-	TRBV30	TRBJ2-4	-
CASSPMTEKDTQYF	TGTGCCAGCTCACCAATGACCGAAAAGGATACGCAGTATTTT	-	TRBV18	TRBJ2-3	-
CASSLTGGSFGELFF	TGTGCCAGCAGTTTGACTGGGGGCAGCTTCGGGGAGCTGTTTTTT	-	TRBV12-3/TRBV12-4	TRBJ2-2	-
CASIRGGQIQETQYF	TGTGCCAGCATCAGAGGAGGGCAGATCCAAGAGACCCAGTACTTC	once	TRBV28	TRBJ2-5	-
CASSDSGHNNSPLHF	TGTGCCAGCAGCGACTCGGGACACAATAATTCACCCCTCCACTTT	-	TRBV6-1	TRBJ1-6	-
CASSLSAGNSYEQYF	TGTGCCAGCAGCTTATCGGCAGGAAACTCCTACGAGCAGTACTTC	-	TRBV7-2	TRBJ2-7	-
CAWSAEGGETQYF	TGTGCCTGGAGCGCCGAGGGAGGGGAGACCCAGTACTTC	-	TRBV30	TRBJ2-5	TRBD2
CASSPQGSGANVLTF	TGTGCCAGCAGCCCACAGGGTTCTGGGGCCAACGTCCTGACTTTC	-	TRBV7-9	TRBJ2-6	-
CAWTPRGALKGEQYF	TGTGCCTGGACCCCTCGGGGGGCCCTTAAGGGGGAGCAGTACTTC	-	TRBV30	TRBJ2-7	-